The rows below give T cell receptor beta chains drawn from one sample of a study of CD8 T cells in ankylosing spondylitis. TCRdb re-called the 5' RACE reads through MiXCR, storing one row per CDR3 protein. The data contain about 800,000 distinct CDR3 sequences, approximately 12% of them singletons. The sequencing sample was made of blood, either unsorted or a sorted T cell fraction (not recorded which). The receptor source for this set is a male donor with ankylosing spondylitis. The CDR3 runs from the conserved cysteine through the conserved F or W. The order of the fields is J gene, V gene, CDR3 protein.

J gene: TRBJ1-1; V gene: TRBV11-2; CDR3 protein: CASGHLNTEAFF
J gene: TRBJ2-2; V gene: TRBV5-1; CDR3 protein: CASSLGLLTGELFF
J gene: TRBJ1-1; V gene: TRBV2; CDR3 protein: CASFQYTEAFF
J gene: TRBJ2-2; V gene: TRBV5-1; CDR3 protein: CASSLVATGELFF
J gene: TRBJ1-1; V gene: TRBV6-1; CDR3 protein: CASRERGHRGDTEAFF
J gene: TRBJ2-1; V gene: TRBV7-2; CDR3 protein: CASSGHGPNEQFF
J gene: TRBJ1-4; V gene: TRBV7-9; CDR3 protein: CASSFGTGYEKLFF
J gene: TRBJ1-5; V gene: TRBV12-5; CDR3 protein: CASALEREGYQPQHF
J gene: TRBJ1-2; V gene: TRBV28; CDR3 protein: CASSQVDRVYYGYTF
J gene: TRBJ1-4; V gene: TRBV4-3; CDR3 protein: CASSQSPGGRGEKLFF
J gene: TRBJ1-2; V gene: TRBV6-6; CDR3 protein: CASTTEGRYGYTF
J gene: TRBJ2-4; V gene: TRBV4-2; CDR3 protein: CASSLSAGGLLDIQYF
J gene: TRBJ2-5; V gene: TRBV5-6; CDR3 protein: CASSLRGAEVQYF
J gene: TRBJ2-3; V gene: TRBV6-5; CDR3 protein: CASSSRVSTDTQYF
J gene: TRBJ2-2; V gene: TRBV4-1; CDR3 protein: CASSQVEDTGELFF
J gene: TRBJ1-1; V gene: TRBV7-2; CDR3 protein: CASSLNRVSEAFF
J gene: TRBJ1-4; V gene: TRBV12-3/TRBV12-4; CDR3 protein: CASTQGAKKLFF
J gene: TRBJ1-3; V gene: TRBV3-1; CDR3 protein: CASSQGSRTGNTIYF
J gene: TRBJ1-2; V gene: TRBV7-9; CDR3 protein: CANTPLGGYTF
J gene: TRBJ2-1; V gene: TRBV29-1; CDR3 protein: CSVAGTIRYNEQFF
J gene: TRBJ2-1; V gene: TRBV20-1; CDR3 protein: CSARDGLVGSNEQFF
J gene: TRBJ2-7; V gene: TRBV10-3; CDR3 protein: CAISERRKAYEQYF
J gene: TRBJ2-5; V gene: TRBV4-3; CDR3 protein: CASSLLKSSGGQETQYF
J gene: TRBJ1-2; V gene: TRBV28; CDR3 protein: CASSLYPPSAGYGYTF
J gene: TRBJ1-2; V gene: TRBV11-1; CDR3 protein: CASSPLQAYGYTF
J gene: TRBJ1-2; V gene: TRBV20-1; CDR3 protein: CSARDPGTGAHGYTF